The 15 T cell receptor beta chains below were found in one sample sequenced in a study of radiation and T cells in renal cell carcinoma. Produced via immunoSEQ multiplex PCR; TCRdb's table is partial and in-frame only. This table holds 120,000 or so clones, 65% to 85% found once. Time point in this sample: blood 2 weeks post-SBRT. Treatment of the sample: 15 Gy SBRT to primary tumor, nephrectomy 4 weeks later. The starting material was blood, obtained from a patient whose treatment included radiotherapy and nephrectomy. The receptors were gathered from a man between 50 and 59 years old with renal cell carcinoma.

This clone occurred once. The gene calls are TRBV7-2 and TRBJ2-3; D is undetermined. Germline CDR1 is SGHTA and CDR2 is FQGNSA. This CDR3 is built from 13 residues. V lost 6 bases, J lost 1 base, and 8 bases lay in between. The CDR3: CASRRTGTDTQYF. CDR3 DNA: TGTGCCAGCAGACGAACGGGCACAGATACGCAGTATTTT.

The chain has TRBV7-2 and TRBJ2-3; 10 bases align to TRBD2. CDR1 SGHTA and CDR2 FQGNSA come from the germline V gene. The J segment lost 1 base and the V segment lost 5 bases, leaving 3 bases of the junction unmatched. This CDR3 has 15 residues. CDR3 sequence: CASSILAGRTDTQYF. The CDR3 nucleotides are TGTGCCAGCAGCATACTAGCGGGGCGCACAGATACGCAGTATTTT.

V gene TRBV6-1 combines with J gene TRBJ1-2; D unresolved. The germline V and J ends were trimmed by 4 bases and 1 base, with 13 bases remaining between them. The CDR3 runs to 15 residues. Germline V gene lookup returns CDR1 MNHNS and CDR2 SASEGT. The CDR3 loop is CASSGGSAGNYGYTF. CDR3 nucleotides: TGTGCCAGCAGTGGAGGTTCAGCGGGTAACTATGGCTACACCTTC.

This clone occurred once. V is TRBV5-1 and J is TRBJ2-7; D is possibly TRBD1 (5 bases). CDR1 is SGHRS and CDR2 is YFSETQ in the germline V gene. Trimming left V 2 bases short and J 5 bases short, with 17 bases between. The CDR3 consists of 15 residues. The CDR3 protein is CASSFQGRVEDEQYF. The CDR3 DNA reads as TGCGCCAGCAGCTTCCAGGGCAGGGTGGAAGACGAGCAGTACTTC.

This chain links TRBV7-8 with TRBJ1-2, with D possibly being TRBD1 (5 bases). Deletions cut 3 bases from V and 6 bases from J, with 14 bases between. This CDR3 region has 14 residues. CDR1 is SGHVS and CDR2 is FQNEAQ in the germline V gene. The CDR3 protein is CASSFTGTGNGYTF. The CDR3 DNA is TGTGCCAGCAGCTTCACCGGGACGGGGAATGGCTACACCTTC.

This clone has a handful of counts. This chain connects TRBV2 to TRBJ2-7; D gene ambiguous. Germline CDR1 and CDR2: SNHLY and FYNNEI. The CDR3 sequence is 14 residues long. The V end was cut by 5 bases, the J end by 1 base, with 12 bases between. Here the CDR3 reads CASSPNGQSYEQYF. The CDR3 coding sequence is TGTGCCAGCAGTCCTAATGGTCAGTCCTACGAGCAGTACTTC.

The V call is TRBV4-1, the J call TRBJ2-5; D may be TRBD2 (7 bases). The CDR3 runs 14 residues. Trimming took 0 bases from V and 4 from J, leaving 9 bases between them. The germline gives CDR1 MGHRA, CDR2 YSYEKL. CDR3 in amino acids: CASSQDRGGETQYF. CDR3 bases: TGCGCCAGCAGCCAAGATAGGGGGGGAGAGACCCAGTACTTC.

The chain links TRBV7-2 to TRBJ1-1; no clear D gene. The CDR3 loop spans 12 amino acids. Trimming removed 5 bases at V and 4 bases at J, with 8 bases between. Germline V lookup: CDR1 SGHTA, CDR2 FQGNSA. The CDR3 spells CASSPQATEAFF. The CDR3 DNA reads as TGTGCCAGCAGCCCCCAAGCCACTGAAGCTTTCTTT.

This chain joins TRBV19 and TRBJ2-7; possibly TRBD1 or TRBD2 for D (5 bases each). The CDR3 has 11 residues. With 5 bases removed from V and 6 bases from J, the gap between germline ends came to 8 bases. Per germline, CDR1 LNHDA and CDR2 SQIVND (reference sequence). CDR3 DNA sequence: TGTGCCAGTAGTCTTGGGGGCGAGCAGTACTTC. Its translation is CASSLGGEQYF.

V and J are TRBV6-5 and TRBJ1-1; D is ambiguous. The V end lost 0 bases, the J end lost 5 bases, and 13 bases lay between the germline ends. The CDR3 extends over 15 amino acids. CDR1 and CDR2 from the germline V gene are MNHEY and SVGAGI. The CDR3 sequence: CASSYSRSKGTEAFF. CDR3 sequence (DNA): TGTGCCAGCAGTTACTCGCGGTCTAAAGGTACTGAAGCTTTCTTT.

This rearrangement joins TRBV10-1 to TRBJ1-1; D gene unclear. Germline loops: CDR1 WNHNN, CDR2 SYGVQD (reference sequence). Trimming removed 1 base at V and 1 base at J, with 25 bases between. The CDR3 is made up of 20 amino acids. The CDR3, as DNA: TGCGCCAGCAGTGAGTTTGTAGGAAGCCGGACTAATGAACGGAACACTGAAGCTTTCTTT. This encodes CASSEFVGSRTNERNTEAFF.

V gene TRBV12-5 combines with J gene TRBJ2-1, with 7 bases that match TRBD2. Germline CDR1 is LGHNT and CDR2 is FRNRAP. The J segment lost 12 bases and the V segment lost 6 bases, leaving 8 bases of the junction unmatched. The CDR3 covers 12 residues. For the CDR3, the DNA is TGTGCTAGTGGATTAACACTAGCGTCGCAGTTCTTC. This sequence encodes CASGLTLASQFF.

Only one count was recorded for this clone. CDR3 residues: CASSPGQGAYVHGYTF. The CDR3 coding sequence is TGTGCCAGCAGCCCCGGACAGGGGGCATACGTACATGGCTACACCTTC. The rearrangement joins TRBV7-2 to TRBJ1-2; 11 nucleotides match TRBD1. Germline CDR1 is SGHTA and CDR2 is FQGNSA. V lost 5 bases, J lost 6 bases, and 11 bases stayed unmatched. This CDR3 has 16 amino acids.

DNA of the CDR3: TGTGCCATCAGTGAGCCTAAGGAGGGCAGGAGGAACTATGGCTACACCTTC. Translation gives CAISEPKEGRRNYGYTF. The chain uses TRBV10-3 and TRBJ1-2; D is uncertain. The CDR3 is made up of 17 amino acids. V was clipped by 2 bases and J by 2 bases, with 18 bases between them. From germline, CDR1 is ENHRY and CDR2 SYGVKD.

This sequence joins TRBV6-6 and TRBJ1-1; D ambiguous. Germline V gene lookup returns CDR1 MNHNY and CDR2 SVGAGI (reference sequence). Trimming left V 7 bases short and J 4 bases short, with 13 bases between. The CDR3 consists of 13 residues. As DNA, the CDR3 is TGTGCCAGCATTCGGAGTACGGGCACTGAAGCTTTCTTT. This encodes CASIRSTGTEAFF.